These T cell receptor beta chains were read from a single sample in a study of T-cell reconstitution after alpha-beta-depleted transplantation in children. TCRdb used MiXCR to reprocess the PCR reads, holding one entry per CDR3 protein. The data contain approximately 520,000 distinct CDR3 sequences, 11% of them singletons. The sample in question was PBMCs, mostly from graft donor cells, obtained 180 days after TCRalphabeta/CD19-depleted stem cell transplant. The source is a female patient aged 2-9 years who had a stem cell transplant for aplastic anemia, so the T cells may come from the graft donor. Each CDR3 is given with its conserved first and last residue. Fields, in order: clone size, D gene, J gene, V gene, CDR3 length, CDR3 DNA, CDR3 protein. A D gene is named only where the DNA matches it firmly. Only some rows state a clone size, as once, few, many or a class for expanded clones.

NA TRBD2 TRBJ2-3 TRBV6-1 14 TGTGCCAGTCAGACCCCGTTAGCGGGGAATACGCAGTATTTT CASQTPLAGNTQYF
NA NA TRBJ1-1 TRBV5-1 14 TGCGCCAGCAGCTGGGGGCAAACGGCAGGGGAAGCTTTCTTT CASSWGQTAGEAFF
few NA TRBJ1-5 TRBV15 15 TGTGCCACCAGCTATTTCCGGTGGAGCAATCAGCCCCAGCATTTT CATSYFRWSNQPQHF
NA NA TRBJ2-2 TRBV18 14 TGTGCCACCCGGGATGTATCGAACACCGGGGAGCTGTTTTTT CATRDVSNTGELFF
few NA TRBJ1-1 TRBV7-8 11 TGTGCCAGCAGCGGGCCCACTGAAGCTTTCTTT CASSGPTEAFF
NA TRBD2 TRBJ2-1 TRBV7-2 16 TGTGCCAGCAGCTTCGCCACTAGCGGGAGTACATATGAGCAGTTCTTC CASSFATSGSTYEQFF
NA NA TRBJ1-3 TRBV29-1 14 TGCGTCGCCCGACGGACGGATAGTGGAAACACCATATATTTT CVARRTDSGNTIYF
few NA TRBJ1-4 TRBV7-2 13 TGTGCCAGCAGCTTAGTGGTTAGTGAAAAACTGTTTTTT CASSLVVSEKLFF
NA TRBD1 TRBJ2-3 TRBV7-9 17 TGTGCCAGCAGCTTAGAGGTCCTTGGACAGGGTTCAGATACGCAGTATTTT CASSLEVLGQGSDTQYF
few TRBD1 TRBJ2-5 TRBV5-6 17 TGTGCCAGCCATAAAACTTCGGGGACAGGGTACCAAGAGACCCAGTACTTC CASHKTSGTGYQETQYF
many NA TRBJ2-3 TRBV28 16 TGTGCCAGCAGTTTATTCCCAGAGCCTAGCACAGATACGCAGTATTTT CASSLFPEPSTDTQYF
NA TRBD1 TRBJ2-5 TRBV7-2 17 TGTGCCAGCAGCACGCGGGACAGGTTGGCCGGGGACGAGACCCAGTACTTC CASSTRDRLAGDETQYF
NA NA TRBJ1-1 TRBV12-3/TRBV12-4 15 TGTGCCAGCACCTTCGGCCAGGGTAAGAACACTGAAGCTTTCTTT CASTFGQGKNTEAFF
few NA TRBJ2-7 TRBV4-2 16 TGTGCCAGCAGCCAATCCACTAGCTCCGCTAACTACGAGCAGTACTTC CASSQSTSSANYEQYF
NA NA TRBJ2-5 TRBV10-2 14 TGCGCCAGCAGTGAGACAGGACGGACCAGGACCCAGTACTTC CASSETGRTRTQYF
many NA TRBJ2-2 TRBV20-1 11 TGCAGTGCTCAGGGGACCCGGGAGCTGTTTTTT CSAQGTRELFF
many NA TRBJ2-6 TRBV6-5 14 TGTGCCAGCAGTACAGGGCCCGGGGCCAACGTCCTGACTTTC CASSTGPGANVLTF
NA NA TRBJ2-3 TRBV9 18 TGTGCCAGCAGCGAGTCGATGTGGGACATACCTAGAGGAGATACGCAGTATTTT CASSESMWDIPRGDTQYF
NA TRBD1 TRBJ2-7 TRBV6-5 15 TGTGCCAGCAGTTACTCGACTCGGGACAGGAACGAGCAGTACTTC CASSYSTRDRNEQYF
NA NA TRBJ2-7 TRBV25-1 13 TGTGCCAGCAGGCCAGGCGCCTCCTACGAGCAGTACTTC CASRPGASYEQYF